Sequencing of this T cell receptor beta chain was carried out in a study of OX40 agonist ivuxolimab in advanced cancers. As regards this clone: Its matching antigen is unknown.

The CDR3 is 15 residues long. The germline gives CDR1 SGHNT, CDR2 YYREEE (reference sequence). V lost 0 bases, J lost 6 bases, and 5 bases stayed unmatched. No patient had autoimmune disease or received systemic immunosuppression. Blood sampling was done at baseline, cycle 4 day 1, and cycle 7 day 1. Points from the study as a whole: Average numbers of expanded clones were greater in CD8+ T cells than in CD4+. CD4+ and CD8+ blood T cells expanded clonally by week 6 at 0.1 to 3.0 mg/kg.

Repertoires were generated with immunoSEQ multiplex PCR, while TCRdb's copy carries only in-frame clones and drops some. The table has more than 65,000 clones, about 86% seen once. This sequence originates from an adult with an advanced solid tumor such as melanoma, head and neck, liver or kidney cancer. The sequencing used CD4+ or CD8+ T cells sorted from blood, collected in a trial of the OX40 agonist ivuxolimab. The chain has TRBV5-4 and TRBJ1-5; 8 positions match TRBD1. The DNA of the CDR3 is TGTGCCAGCAGCTTGGGGGGGACAGGCTCTCAGCCCCAGCATTTT. This sequence encodes CASSLGGTGSQPQHF. The whole variable domain, filled in from reference TRBV5-4 and TRBJ1-5, reads ETGVTQSPTHLIKTRGQQVTLRCSSQSGHNTVSWYQQALGQGPQFIFQYYREEENGRGNFPPRFSGLQFPNYSSELNVNALELDDSALYLCASSLGGTGSQPQHFGDGTRLSIL.